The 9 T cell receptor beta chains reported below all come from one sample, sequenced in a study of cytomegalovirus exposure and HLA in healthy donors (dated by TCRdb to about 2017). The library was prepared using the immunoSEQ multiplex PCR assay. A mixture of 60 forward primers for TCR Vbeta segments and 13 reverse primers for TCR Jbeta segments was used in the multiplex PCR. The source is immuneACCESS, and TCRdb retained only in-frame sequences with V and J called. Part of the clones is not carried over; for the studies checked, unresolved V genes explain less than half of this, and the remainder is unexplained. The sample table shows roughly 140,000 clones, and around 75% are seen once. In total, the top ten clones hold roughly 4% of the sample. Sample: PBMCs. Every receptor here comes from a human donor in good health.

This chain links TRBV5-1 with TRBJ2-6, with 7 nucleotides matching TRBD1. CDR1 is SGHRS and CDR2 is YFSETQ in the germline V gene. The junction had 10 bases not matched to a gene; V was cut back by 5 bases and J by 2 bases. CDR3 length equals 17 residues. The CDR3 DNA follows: TGCGCCAGCAGGGACGGACAGGTAATCGCTGGGGCCAACGTCCTGACTTTC. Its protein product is CASRDGQVIAGANVLTF. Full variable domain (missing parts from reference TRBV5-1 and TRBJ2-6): KAGVTQTPRYLIKTRGQQVTLSCSPISGHRSVSWYQQTPGQGLQFLFEYFSETQRNKGNFPGRFSGRQFSNSRSEMNVSTLELGDSALYLCASRDGQVIAGANVLTFGAGSRLTVL.

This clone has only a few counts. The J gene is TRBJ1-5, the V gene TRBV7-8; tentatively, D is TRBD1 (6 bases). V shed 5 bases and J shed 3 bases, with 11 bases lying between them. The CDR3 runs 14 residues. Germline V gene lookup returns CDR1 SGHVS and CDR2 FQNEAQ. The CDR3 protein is CASSEGQLNQPQHF. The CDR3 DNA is TGTGCCAGCAGCGAAGGACAGCTCAATCAGCCCCAGCATTTT.

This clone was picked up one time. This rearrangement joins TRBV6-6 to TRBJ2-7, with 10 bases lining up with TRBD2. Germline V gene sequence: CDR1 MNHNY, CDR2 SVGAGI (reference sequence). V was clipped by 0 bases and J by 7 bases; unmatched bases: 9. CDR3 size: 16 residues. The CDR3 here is CASSYSASGRVWEQYF. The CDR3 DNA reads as TGTGCCAGCAGTTACTCGGCTAGCGGGAGAGTATGGGAGCAGTACTTC.

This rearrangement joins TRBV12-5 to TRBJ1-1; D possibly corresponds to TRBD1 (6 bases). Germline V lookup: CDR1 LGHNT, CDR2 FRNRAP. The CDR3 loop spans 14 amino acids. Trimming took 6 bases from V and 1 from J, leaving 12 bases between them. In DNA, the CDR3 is TGTGCTAGTGGATTAACAGGGTGGAACACTGAAGCTTTCTTT. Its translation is CASGLTGWNTEAFF.

The CDR3 DNA reads as TGTGCCAGCAGTATACAGGGGGCCGGACAGCCCCAGCATTTT. Translation gives CASSIQGAGQPQHF. The chain has TRBV27 and TRBJ1-5, with 9 bases lining up with TRBD1. The CDR3 consists of 14 residues. V lost 5 bases, J lost 7 bases, and 6 bases stayed unmatched. CDR1 and CDR2 from the germline V gene are MNHEY and SMNVEV (reference sequence).

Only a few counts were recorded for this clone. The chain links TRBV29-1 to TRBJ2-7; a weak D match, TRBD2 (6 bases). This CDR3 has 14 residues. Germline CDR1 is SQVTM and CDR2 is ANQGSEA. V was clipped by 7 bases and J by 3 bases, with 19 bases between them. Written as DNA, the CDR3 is TGCAGCGGGGGGAGGTACGGGACTCACTACGAGCAGTACTTC. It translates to CSGGRYGTHYEQYF.

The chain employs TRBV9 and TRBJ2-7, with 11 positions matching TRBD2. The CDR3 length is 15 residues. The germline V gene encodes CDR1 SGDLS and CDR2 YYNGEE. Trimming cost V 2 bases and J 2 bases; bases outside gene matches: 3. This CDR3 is CASSVGTSGTYEQYF. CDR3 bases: TGTGCCAGCAGCGTGGGGACTAGCGGCACCTACGAGCAGTACTTC. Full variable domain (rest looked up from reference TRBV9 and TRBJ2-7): DSGVTQTPKHLITATGQRVTLRCSPRSGDLSVYWYQQSLDQGLQFLIQYYNGEERAKGNILERFSAQQFPDLHSELNLSSLELGDSALYFCASSVGTSGTYEQYFGPGTRLTVT.

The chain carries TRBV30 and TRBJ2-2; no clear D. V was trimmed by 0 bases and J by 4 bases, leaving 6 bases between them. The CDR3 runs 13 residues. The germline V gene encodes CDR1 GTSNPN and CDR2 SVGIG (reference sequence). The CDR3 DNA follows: TGTGCCTGGAGTGTAAGGAGCACCGGGGAGCTGTTTTTT. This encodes CAWSVRSTGELFF.

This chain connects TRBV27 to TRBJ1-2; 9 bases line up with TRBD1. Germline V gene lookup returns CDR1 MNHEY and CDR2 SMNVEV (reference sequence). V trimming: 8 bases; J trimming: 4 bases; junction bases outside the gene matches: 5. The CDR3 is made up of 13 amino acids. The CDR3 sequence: CASSTGGFYGYTF. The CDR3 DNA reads TGTGCCAGCTCAACAGGGGGCTTCTATGGCTACACCTTC.